The 32 T cell receptor beta chains presented below share a single source sample, sequenced in a study of OX40 agonist ivuxolimab in advanced cancers. The data were produced by immunoSEQ multiplex PCR, yet TCRdb's version contains in-frame clones alone and is incomplete. The sample carries around 140,000 clones, around 93% recorded once. The sample in question was CD4+ or CD8+ T cells sorted from blood, obtained in a trial of the OX40 agonist ivuxolimab. These receptors all come from an adult with an advanced solid tumor such as melanoma, head and neck, liver or kidney cancer.

J is TRBJ1-3 and V is TRBV18; a weak D match, TRBD1 (6 bases). This CDR3 has 16 amino acids. V was trimmed by 0 bases and J by 2 bases, leaving 11 bases between them. Looked up from germline, CDR1 is KGHSH and CDR2 is LQKENI. The CDR3 DNA reads TGTGCCAGCTCACCACCGGGGGGCGCGACTGGAAACACCATATATTTT. Its translation: CASSPPGGATGNTIYF.

The rearrangement joins TRBV2 to TRBJ1-5; D not certain. This CDR3 is 13 amino acids long. V dropped 8 bases and J dropped 4 bases, with 12 bases sitting between them. Germline values: CDR1 SNHLY, CDR2 FYNNEI. The CDR3 DNA is TGTGCCAGCTCTGGACGGTCTAATCAGCCCCAGCATTTT. Protein product: CASSGRSNQPQHF.

The CDR3 loop is CASRYRRDTEAFF. In nucleotides, the CDR3 is TGTGCCAGCAGGTATCGAAGGGACACTGAAGCTTTCTTT. This chain links TRBV6-6 with TRBJ1-1; D is ambiguous. The V gene lost 6 bases and the J gene lost 3 bases, with 11 bases spanning the gap. Germline assignment: CDR1 MNHNY and CDR2 SVGAGI (reference sequence). CDR3 length: 13 residues.

Only one count was recorded for this clone. The chain is built from TRBV7-2 and TRBJ1-2; D remains unclear. The CDR3 spans 11 residues. Germline CDR1 and CDR2: SGHTA and FQGNSA. Between the trimmed V and J ends, which lost 0 bases and 5 bases, there was a span of 1 base. CDR3 in DNA: TGTGCCAGCAGCTTAGCATATGGCTACACCTTC. Residues: CASSLAYGYTF.

The chain links TRBV5-1 to TRBJ2-3, with 11 bases that match TRBD2. The CDR3 extends over 16 amino acids. Germline V gene data show CDR1 as SGHRS and CDR2 as YFSETQ. Germline trimming cut 5 bases from V and 4 bases from J; bases unmatched to any gene: 9. The CDR3 sequence: CASSGIAGGLADTQYF. CDR3 bases: TGCGCCAGCAGTGGTATAGCGGGGGGGCTCGCAGATACGCAGTATTTT.

The rearrangement joins TRBV7-9 to TRBJ1-5, with 8 bases matching TRBD1. V shed 5 bases and J 7 bases; nucleotides not matched to a gene: 7. CDR1 SEHNR and CDR2 FQNEAQ come from the germline V gene (reference sequence). This CDR3 is 14 amino acids long. CDR3 region: CASSPRGREQPQHF. In DNA form, the CDR3 reads TGTGCCAGCAGCCCCAGGGGGCGCGAACAGCCCCAGCATTTT.

The CDR3 loop reads CASRSGPSIGGNTEAFF. The CDR3 coding sequence is TGCGCCAGCAGGTCCGGGCCGTCTATTGGAGGGAACACTGAAGCTTTCTTT. The V call is TRBV5-1, the J call TRBJ1-1, with D hard to call. The CDR3 sequence is 17 residues long. The ends were cut back, 5 bases at V and 1 base at J, with 21 bases in the middle. Germline CDR1 SGHRS, CDR2 YFSETQ.

This clone was seen a few times. V and J are TRBV27 and TRBJ1-4, with 7 nucleotides matching TRBD1. The junction had 1 base not matched to a gene; V was cut back by 3 bases and J by 3 bases. Per the germline V gene, CDR1 is MNHEY and CDR2 is SMNVEV (reference sequence). This CDR3 is 14 amino acids long. CDR3 nucleotides: TGTGCCAGCAGTTTCCAGGGGGCTAATGAAAAACTGTTTTTT. Protein: CASSFQGANEKLFF.

V usage is TRBV21-1 and J usage is TRBJ1-4; the tabulated D call, TRBD1, remains unverified against the DNA. TRBV21-1 is described as a pseudogene. The CDR3 contains 16 residues. CDR3 amino acids: CASSRRGRSTNEKLFF. DNA for the CDR3: TGTGCCAGCAGCAGAAGGGGGCGAAGTACTAATGAAAAACTGTTTTTT.

This chain joins TRBV28 and TRBJ1-2; TRBD1 matches 9 bases. V lost 1 base and J lost 5; bases outside the gene matches: 8. This CDR3 comprises 16 residues. Germline loops: CDR1 MDHEN, CDR2 SYDVKM. CDR3 sequence reads: CASSLSTGGGLYGYTF. In DNA form, the CDR3 reads TGTGCCAGCAGTTTATCGACAGGGGGTGGGCTTTATGGCTACACCTTC.

The gene calls are TRBV2 and TRBJ2-3; no reliable D call. The CDR3 contains 12 residues. Looked up from germline, CDR1 is SNHLY and CDR2 is FYNNEI. The ends were cut back, 10 bases at V and 2 bases at J, with 10 bases in the middle. The CDR3 sequence: CATQETTDTQYF. The CDR3 DNA follows: TGTGCCACCCAGGAGACCACAGATACGCAGTATTTT.

The chain uses TRBV11-2 and TRBJ1-5; D not certain. There are 16 residues in the CDR3. Germline loops: CDR1 SGHAT, CDR2 FQNNGV. The V and J ends lost 3 bases and 0 bases respectively, with 12 bases between them. The CDR3 DNA follows: TGTGCCAGCAGCTTCAGTATCGGGGATAGCAATCAGCCCCAGCATTTT. Translated: CASSFSIGDSNQPQHF. The complete variable domain, with remaining parts taken from reference TRBV11-2 and TRBJ1-5, reads EAGVAQSPRYKIIEKRQSVAFWCNPISGHATLYWYQQILGQGPKLLIQFQNNGVVDDSQLPKDRFSAERLKGVDSTLKIQPAKLEDSAVYLCASSFSIGDSNQPQHFGDGTRLSIL.

The rearrangement joins TRBV7-9 to TRBJ1-1; 9 bases are a match to TRBD1. Germline V CDR1 and CDR2: SEHNR, FQNEAQ (reference sequence). V trimming: 4 bases; J trimming: 5 bases; junction bases outside the gene matches: 8. The CDR3 extends over 15 amino acids. The CDR3, as DNA: TGTGCCAGCAGCTCACAGGGACAGGGAGGAACTGAAGCTTTCTTT. This translates into CASSSQGQGGTEAFF.

The gene calls are TRBV19 and TRBJ1-2; 8 bases match TRBD1. V lost 7 bases and J lost 7; bases outside the gene matches: 8. Germline V gives CDR1 LNHDA, CDR2 SQIVND (reference sequence). The CDR3 consists of 13 residues. CDR3 coding DNA: TGTGCCAGTACCCTGGACAGGGCTGTTGGCTACACCTTC. Amino acids: CASTLDRAVGYTF. The entire variable domain, with the rest obtained from reference TRBV19 and TRBJ1-2, is as follows: DGGITQSPKYLFRKEGQNVTLSCEQNLNHDAMYWYRQDPGQGLRLIYYSQIVNDFQKGDIAEGYSVSREKKESFPLTVTSAQKNPTAFYLCASTLDRAVGYTFGSGTRLTVV.

V and J are TRBV7-8 and TRBJ2-3, with TRBD2 matching over 13 bases. Germline V gene lookup returns CDR1 SGHVS and CDR2 FQNEAQ. V trimming: 5 bases; J trimming: 0 bases; junction bases outside the gene matches: 5. The CDR3 spans 17 residues. Here the CDR3 reads CASSPGLAGASTDTQYF. The CDR3 DNA sequence: TGTGCCAGCAGCCCCGGACTAGCGGGAGCTAGCACAGATACGCAGTATTTT.

The chain combines TRBV11-3 with TRBJ1-2; D is undetermined. Per the germline V gene, CDR1 is SGHNT and CDR2 is YENEEA. Trimming stripped 5 bases from V and 4 bases from J, with 8 bases between. This CDR3 contains 12 residues. CDR3 DNA: TGTGCCAGCAGCCCAAGGACCTATGGCTACACCTTC. Translation gives CASSPRTYGYTF.

The V gene is TRBV19, the J gene TRBJ2-7, with TRBD2 matching 7 bases. CDR3 length: 14 amino acids. J lost 1 base, V lost 7 bases, and 7 bases had no gene match. Germline-derived CDR1 and CDR2 are LNHDA and SQIVND (reference sequence). The CDR3 DNA sequence: TGTGCCAGTACCGAAGGGACTAATTCCTACGAGCAGTACTTC. Encoded protein: CASTEGTNSYEQYF.

The chain combines TRBV6-5 with TRBJ1-1, with a tentative D call TRBD1 (5 bases). Trimming took off 4 bases at V and 4 bases at J, with 13 bases between the two ends. This CDR3 spans 14 amino acids. The germline CDR1 and CDR2 sequences are MNHEY and SVGAGI. CDR3 in amino acids: CASSSGTPSTEAFF. Here the CDR3 DNA reads TGTGCCAGCAGTTCCGGGACCCCAAGCACTGAAGCTTTCTTT.

This chain joins TRBV18 and TRBJ1-2; the D is unclear. Trimming cost V 4 bases and J 3 bases, with 9 bases left between them. Germline V lookup: CDR1 KGHSH, CDR2 LQKENI. The CDR3 covers 13 residues. CDR3 loop: CASSLDLYYGYTF. The CDR3 coding sequence is TGTGCCAGCTCACTGGACCTCTACTATGGCTACACCTTC.

The rearrangement links TRBV5-5 to TRBJ1-4; D is unclear. Trimming removed 6 bases at V and 8 bases at J, with 14 bases between. Germline CDR1 reads SGHKS; CDR2 reads YYEKEE (reference sequence). The CDR3 is 13 residues long. The CDR3 DNA is TGTGCCAGCACCCCGAGCCAAGAAGAAAAACTGTTTTTT. It specifies CASTPSQEEKLFF.

V usage is TRBV6-1 and J usage is TRBJ2-7, with TRBD2 as a possible D gene (5 bases). The germline gives CDR1 MNHNS, CDR2 SASEGT. This CDR3 spans 15 amino acids. V was trimmed by 2 bases and J by 3 bases, leaving 14 bases between them. DNA for the CDR3: TGTGCCAGCAGTGAACGTAGCGCGGACTTCTACGAGCAGTACTTC. Amino acids: CASSERSADFYEQYF.

V and J are TRBV15 and TRBJ2-1; D not resolved. Trimming shortened V by 1 base and J by 5 bases, and 3 bases separated the two germline ends. The CDR3 consists of 12 residues. Germline values: CDR1 LNHNV, CDR2 YYDKDF (reference sequence). The CDR3 sequence is CATSRAHNEQFF. Here the CDR3 DNA reads TGTGCCACCAGCAGAGCTCACAATGAGCAGTTCTTC.

The genes are TRBV5-4 and TRBJ2-2, with D tentatively TRBD1 or TRBD2 (5 bases each). The germline V and J ends were trimmed by 1 base and 5 bases, with 9 bases remaining between them. The CDR3 is 14 amino acids. Germline V gene sequence: CDR1 SGHNT, CDR2 YYREEE (reference sequence). The chain's CDR3 is CASSLTGTTGELFF. The CDR3, as DNA: TGTGCCAGCAGCTTGACGGGGACGACCGGGGAGCTGTTTTTT.

J is TRBJ1-6 and V is TRBV7-9; a possible D gene is TRBD1 (5 bases). CDR3 size: 16 residues. Trimming took off 8 bases at V and 0 bases at J, with 14 bases between the two ends. Germline values: CDR1 SEHNR, CDR2 FQNEAQ (reference sequence). The CDR3 protein is CASSAGLLSYNSPLHF. The CDR3 nucleotides are TGTGCCAGCTCGGCGGGGCTTCTCTCCTATAATTCACCCCTCCACTTT.

The chain joins TRBV12-5 to TRBJ2-7, with a possible D match to TRBD1 (7 bases). Trimming removed 2 bases from V and 0 bases from J, with 20 bases in between. Germline CDR1 reads LGHNT; CDR2 reads FRNRAP. The CDR3 extends over 18 amino acids. The CDR3 DNA reads TGTGCTAGTGGTTTGTGGCAGGGGGGTACGTTGGGCTCCTACGAGCAGTACTTC. Translating gives CASGLWQGGTLGSYEQYF.

The chain uses TRBV7-3 and TRBJ1-3; 9 nucleotides match TRBD1. CDR1 and CDR2 from the germline V gene are SGHTA and FQGTGA. The CDR3 runs to 16 residues. The trim removed 2 bases at V and 5 bases at J, leaving 7 bases unmatched. The CDR3 here is CASSLARGQGRNTIYF. In nucleotides, the CDR3 is TGTGCCAGCAGCTTAGCAAGGGGACAGGGACGAAACACCATATATTTT.

The genes are TRBV2 and TRBJ2-1; TRBD2 aligns across 9 bases. CDR3 size: 15 residues. The V segment lost 5 bases and the J segment 8 bases; nucleotides outside the gene matches: 10. CDR1 is SNHLY, CDR2 FYNNEI, per germline. CDR3: CASSPRAGGFYEQFF. The CDR3 DNA is TGTGCCAGCAGTCCCCGGGCGGGGGGGTTTTATGAGCAGTTCTTC.

The chain carries TRBV7-5 and TRBJ1-2. TRBV7-5 is reported as a pseudogene. This CDR3 has 16 amino acids. The CDR3 is CARRTREGSPGYGYTF. CDR3 nucleotide sequence: TGTGCCAGAAGGACGCGGGAAGGGAGCCCTGGGTATGGCTACACCTTC.

V gene TRBV5-1 combines with J gene TRBJ2-5; no clear D gene. V lost 7 bases, J lost 5 bases, and 21 bases lay in between. CDR3 length: 15 amino acids. Germline lookup yields CDR1 SGHRS and CDR2 YFSETQ. CDR3 sequence (DNA): TGCGCCAGCCCCCTGGAAGGCACGGAACGGGAGACCCAGTACTTC. Translation gives CASPLEGTERETQYF.

The chain recombines TRBV10-3 with TRBJ2-7; 8 bases are a match to TRBD1. The CDR3 is 16 residues long. In germline, CDR1 is ENHRY, CDR2 SYGVKD. V was pared by 0 bases and J by 2 bases, with 6 bases of the junction left unmatched. CDR3 coding DNA: TGTGCCATCAGTGAGTCTAAGGGGACAGGCCCCTACGAGCAGTACTTC. Protein product: CAISESKGTGPYEQYF.

This clone was seen more than once but under ten times. The chain is built from TRBV16 and TRBJ2-2, with D possibly matching TRBD2 (5 bases). Trimming cost V 6 bases and J 3 bases, with 23 bases left between them. Germline CDR1 KGHSY, CDR2 FQNENV. The CDR3 covers 18 residues. The CDR3 is CASSDETLGGVDTGELFF. Written as DNA, the CDR3 is TGTGCCAGCAGTGATGAGACCTTAGGAGGCGTCGACACCGGGGAGCTGTTTTTT.

The V gene is TRBV11-2, the J gene TRBJ1-2; no clear D. CDR1 is SGHAT and CDR2 is FQNNGV in the germline V gene. The CDR3 runs 14 residues. Trimming took 2 bases from V and 2 from J, leaving 9 bases between them. The chain's CDR3 is CASSLKGENYGYTF. For the CDR3, the DNA is TGTGCCAGCAGCTTAAAAGGCGAAAACTATGGCTACACCTTC. Combining the CDR3 with reference TRBV11-2 and TRBJ1-2 gives the whole variable domain EAGVAQSPRYKIIEKRQSVAFWCNPISGHATLYWYQQILGQGPKLLIQFQNNGVVDDSQLPKDRFSAERLKGVDSTLKIQPAKLEDSAVYLCASSLKGENYGYTFGSGTRLTVV.